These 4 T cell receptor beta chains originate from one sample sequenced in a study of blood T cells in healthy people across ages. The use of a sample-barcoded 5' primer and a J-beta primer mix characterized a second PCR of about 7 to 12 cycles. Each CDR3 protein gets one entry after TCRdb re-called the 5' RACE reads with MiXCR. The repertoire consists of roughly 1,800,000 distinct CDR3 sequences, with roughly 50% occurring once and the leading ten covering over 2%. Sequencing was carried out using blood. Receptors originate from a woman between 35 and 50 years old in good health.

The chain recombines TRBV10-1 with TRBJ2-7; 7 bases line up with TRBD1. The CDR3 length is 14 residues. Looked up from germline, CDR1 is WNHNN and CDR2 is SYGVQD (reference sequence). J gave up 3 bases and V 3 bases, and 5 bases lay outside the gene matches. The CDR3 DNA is TGCGCCAGCAGTGATCGGGACAGTTTCTACGAGCAGTACTTC. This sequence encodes CASSDRDSFYEQYF.

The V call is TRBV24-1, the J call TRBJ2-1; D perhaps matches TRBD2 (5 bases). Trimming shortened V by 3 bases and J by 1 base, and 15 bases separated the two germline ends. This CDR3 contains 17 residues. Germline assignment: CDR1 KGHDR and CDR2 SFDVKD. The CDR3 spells CATSDRGRRRSYNEQFF. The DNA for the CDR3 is TGTGCCACCAGTGATCGCGGGCGACGGAGGTCCTACAATGAGCAGTTCTTC.

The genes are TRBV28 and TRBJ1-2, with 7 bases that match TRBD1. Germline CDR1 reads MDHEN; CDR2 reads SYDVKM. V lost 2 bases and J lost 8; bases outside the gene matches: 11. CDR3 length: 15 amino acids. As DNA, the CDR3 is TGTGCCAGCAGTTTAAACCAGGGGGTTTCAGCGGGCTACACCTTC. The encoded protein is CASSLNQGVSAGYTF.

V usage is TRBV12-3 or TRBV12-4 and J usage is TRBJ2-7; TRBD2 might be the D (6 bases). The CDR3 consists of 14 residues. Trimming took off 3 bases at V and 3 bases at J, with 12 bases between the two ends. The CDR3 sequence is CASSLSGAHYEQYF. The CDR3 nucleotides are TGTGCCAGCAGTTTGTCGGGAGCTCACTACGAGCAGTACTTC.